This TCR beta chain comes out of a study of shared clonotypes between healthy human individuals (dated by TCRdb to 2018 to 2021). Study-level background: Three men and a couple of women, aged 18 to 49 years, made up the cohort. The study deeply sequenced blood TCR repertoires of about 5 healthy adults to estimate repertoire size and the extent of clonotype sharing between individuals. For each donor, CD4 naive and CD4 memory were each given three plates, CD8 naive was given two plates, and CD8 memory was given one plate. Per donor, leukapheresis produced somewhere between about 0.94 and 9.5 billion PBMCs. To increase sequencing depth and limit assay-specific biases, different laboratories used diverse techniques to prepare libraries and sequence TCR repertoires.

TCR CDR3 regions were amplified from genomic DNA by multiplex PCR using the deep immunoSEQ assay. Genomic DNA extracted from each cell subset was distributed evenly over all wells of several immunoSEQ 96-well plates, and each plate served as one replicate. For sorted subsets, around 200 ng genomic DNA, equal to about 30,000 T cell genomes, was loaded into each replicate PCR. The purified libraries were quantified using a Qubit 3.0 fluorometer, sized with a Bioanalyzer 2100, and then quantified again using the KAPA Library Quantification kit. Every immunoSEQ 96-well plate was sequenced on a separate single-read 150-cycle Illumina NextSeq 550 flow cell. Concerning the study's data processing: Because the immunoSEQ output held only junctional sequences and lacked quality scores, the filtering could not match the filtering applied to full-length reads. Sequences were annotated with PyIR, a Python wrapper for IgBLAST v1.9, using IMGT germline references to assign V/J genes and CDR3. Any read was removed if the V/J assignment was weak (E-value above 1e-6), the CDR3 was missing, or the read contained stop codons, out-of-frame junctions, or ambiguous translated residues. V3J clonotypes were defined as sequences sharing the same inferred V gene, J gene, and CDR3 amino acid sequence. Percentage overlap between repertoires was computed as shared unique clonotypes divided by the size of the smaller repertoire. Three approaches were used to assess repertoire richness: RTK rarefaction, the Chao1 estimator, and Recon v2.1 estimates of unobserved clonotypes. Generation probabilities for all TCRbeta clonotypes obtained by the gDNA method from a handful of donors were computed using OLGA. TCRdb holds this immuneACCESS table with in-frame rearrangements only. Some clones are missing; in checked studies, unresolved V genes explain under half, and the rest has no known cause. V, J and clone size reflect that table, while D and trimming were determined from the DNA. The sample records roughly 700,000 clones, over 65% of which are singletons. Around 1.6% of the sample is taken by the ten largest.

Taken from the germline V gene, the CDR1 and CDR2 loops are MNHNS and SASEGT. The junction shows trimming of 7 bases on V and 4 bases on J, plus 13 bases between the germline ends. From the cysteine through the phenylalanine, the CDR3 covers 13 amino acids. Just the 39-base CDR3 DNA is kept, in frame starting at base 1. Paper-wide results and their limitations: Sharing across a few donors was observed for around 5% of naive CD4, over 3% of naive CD8, 2% to 2.5% of memory CD4, and about 0.4% of memory CD8 clonotypes. The small number of donors limited the genetic and exposure-history diversity represented. Rarefaction of sorted-subset datasets indicated incomplete sequencing despite the large sequencing depth. Sampling was restricted to blood, and TCR repertoires in tissue are likely to differ from TCR repertoires in blood. Naive subsets generally had larger estimated clonotype richness than memory subsets. Clonotypes shared by all four sorted-subset donors showed higher generation probabilities than non-shared clonotypes. Based on pairwise subsampling, the degree of clonotype sharing among donors was expected to be affected by sequencing depth.

Comments on this clone: The antigen it recognizes is unknown. It has no much larger one-base neighbor in the sample; base qualities were not kept.

The donors were healthy, HIV-negative adults with no recently reported acute infections or vaccinations. All donors were Caucasian adults living in Nashville, Tennessee, USA. Magnetic negative selection was used to enrich CD4+ T cells, after which naive cells were positively selected on CD45RA and the negative fraction became the memory subset. After blood collection by leukapheresis, PBMCs were isolated using Ficoll-Histopaque density gradient centrifugation and then cryopreserved in the vapor phase of liquid nitrogen. Analytical flow cytometry was used to check the purity and quantity of every magnetically sorted T cell population. Each sorted fraction had its genomic DNA isolated and then quantified by UV absorbance on a Nanodrop 2000c.

The V gene is TRBV6-1 and the J gene is TRBJ1-2, with a tentative D gene TRBD1 over 6 matching bases. This TCR derives from a woman in her twenties or thirties in good health. Sequencing was done on a sample of memory CD4+ T cells sorted from blood. The cell subset or site tag for this specimen amounts to: CD45RA-negative fraction. The CDR3 region: CASTEGGPYGYTF. The sequenced DNA is TGTGCCAGCACCGAGGGGGGACCCTATGGCTACACCTTC.